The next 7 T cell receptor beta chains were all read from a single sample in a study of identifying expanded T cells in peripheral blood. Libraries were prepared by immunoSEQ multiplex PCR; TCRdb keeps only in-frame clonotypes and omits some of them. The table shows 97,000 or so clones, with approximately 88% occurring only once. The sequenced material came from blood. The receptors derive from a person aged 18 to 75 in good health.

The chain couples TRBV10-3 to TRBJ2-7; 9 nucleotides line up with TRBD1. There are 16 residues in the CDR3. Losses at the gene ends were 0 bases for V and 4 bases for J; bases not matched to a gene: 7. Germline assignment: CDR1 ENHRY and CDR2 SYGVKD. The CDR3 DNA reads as TGTGCCATCAGTGAGTCGCGAACAGGGGGCAGGTACGAGCAGTACTTC. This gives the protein CAISESRTGGRYEQYF.

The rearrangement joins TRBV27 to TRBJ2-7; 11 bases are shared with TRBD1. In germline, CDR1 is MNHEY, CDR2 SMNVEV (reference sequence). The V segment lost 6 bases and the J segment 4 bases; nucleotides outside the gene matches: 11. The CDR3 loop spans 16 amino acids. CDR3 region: CASRAPGTGGLYEQYF. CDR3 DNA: TGTGCCAGCAGGGCCCCCGGGACAGGGGGTTTGTACGAGCAGTACTTC.

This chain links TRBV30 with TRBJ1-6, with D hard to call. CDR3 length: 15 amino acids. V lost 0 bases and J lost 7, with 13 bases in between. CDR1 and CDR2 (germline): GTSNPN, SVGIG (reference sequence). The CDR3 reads CAWSVRNSPNSPLHF. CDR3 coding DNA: TGTGCCTGGAGTGTACGGAACAGCCCAAATTCACCCCTCCACTTT.

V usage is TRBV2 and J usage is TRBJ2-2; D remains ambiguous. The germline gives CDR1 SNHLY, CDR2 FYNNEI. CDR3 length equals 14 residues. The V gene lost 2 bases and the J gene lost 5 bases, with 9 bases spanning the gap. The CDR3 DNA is TGTGCCAGCAGTGAAAGGACCGGGACCGGGGAGCTGTTTTTT. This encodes CASSERTGTGELFF.

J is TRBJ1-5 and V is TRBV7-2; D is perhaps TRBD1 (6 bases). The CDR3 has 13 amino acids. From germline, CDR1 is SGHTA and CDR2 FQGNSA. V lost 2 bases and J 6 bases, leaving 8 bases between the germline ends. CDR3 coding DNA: TGTGCCAGCAGCTTACAGGGGTCTCAGCCCCAGCATTTT. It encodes CASSLQGSQPQHF.

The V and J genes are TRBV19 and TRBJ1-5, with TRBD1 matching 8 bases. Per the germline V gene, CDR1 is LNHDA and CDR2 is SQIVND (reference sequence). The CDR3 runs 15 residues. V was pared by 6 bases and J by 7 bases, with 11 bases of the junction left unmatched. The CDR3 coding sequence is TGTGCCAGTAGAGCGGACACAGGGGGACGGCAGCCCCAGCATTTT. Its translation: CASRADTGGRQPQHF.

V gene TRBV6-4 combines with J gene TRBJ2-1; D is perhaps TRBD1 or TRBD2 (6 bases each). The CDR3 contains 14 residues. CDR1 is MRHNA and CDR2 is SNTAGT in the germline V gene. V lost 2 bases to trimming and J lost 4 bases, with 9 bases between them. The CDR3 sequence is CASSDQGTYNEQFF. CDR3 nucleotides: TGTGCCAGCAGTGACCAGGGGACTTACAATGAGCAGTTCTTC.